This T cell receptor beta chain comes out of a study of blood T cell repertoires in COVID-19. Turning to the study itself: The samples span acute and convalescent COVID-19 from the United States, Italy and Spain. From T cells, B-cell-depleted T cells, or PBMCs came the material, which was cDNA or gDNA.

This CDR3 region has 14 residues. Germline loops: CDR1 SGHTA, CDR2 FQGNSA. Trimming cost V 2 bases and J 7 bases, with 14 bases left between them. As processed by the authors: Using reference gene primer amplification, nucleated cell counts were estimated. Sequenced by immunoSEQ multiplex PCR; TCRdb stores in-frame clones only, minus some. V and J calls plus clone size are reproduced from that table; the DNA served to infer D and trimming. In the table there are about 170,000 clones, roughly 80% of which are singletons. Sequencing input: peripheral blood. This receptor was obtained from a man in his 70s with active or convalescent COVID-19. The gene calls are TRBV7-2 and TRBJ1-2, with D hard to call. The CDR3 reads CASSLSRETFGYTF. The CDR3 DNA follows: TGTGCCAGCAGCTTATCGAGGGAAACTTTTGGCTACACCTTC. Full variable domain (remainder filled in from reference TRBV7-2 and TRBJ1-2): GAGVSQSPSNKVTEKGKDVELRCDPISGHTALYWYRQSLGQGLEFLIYFQGNSAPDKSGLPSDRFSAERTGGSVSTLTIQRTQQEDSAVYLCASSLSRETFGYTFGSGTRLTVV.